This TCR delta chain was profiled in a study of gamma-delta T cells after stem cell transplantation. Trimming at V came to 5 bases and at J to 0 bases, leaving 4 bases not matched to a gene. Germline V gene sequence: CDR1 GEAIGNYY, CDR2 EKD. CDR3 size: 14 residues. This clone has a handful of counts. TCRdb re-called the RT-PCR reads via CATT. The table has more than 7,000 delta-chain clones, 14% to 15% seen once. The sequenced sample was gamma-delta T cells. The chain uses TRDV2 and TRDJ1; TRDD3 matches at 8 bases. The TCR was taken from a human donor. It is not recorded whose cells these are; they may come from a transplant donor. The CDR3 DNA reads TGTGCCTGTGGCACACTGGGGGACACCGATAAACTCATCTTT. Its translation: CACGTLGDTDKLIF.